Listed here are 9 T cell receptor beta chains from one sample, sequenced in a study of T cell responses to AZD1222 COVID-19 vaccine. The repertoire was sequenced with immunoSEQ multiplex PCR; TCRdb's copy has only in-frame clones and lacks some. This table has about 170,000 clones, over 75% appearing once. The sample here was peripheral blood, taken on day 0 of AZD1222 vaccination. The receptors stem from an adult in good health.

The chain combines TRBV7-9 with TRBJ2-5; 12 bases line up with TRBD2. The CDR3 sequence is 15 residues long. V lost 5 bases to trimming and J lost 5 bases; unmatched junction nucleotides: 6. Germline V gives CDR1 SEHNR, CDR2 FQNEAQ (reference sequence). The CDR3 spells CASSASGGAGETQYF. CDR3 DNA: TGTGCCAGCAGCGCTAGCGGGGGGGCAGGGGAGACCCAGTACTTC. The whole variable domain, filled in from reference TRBV7-9 and TRBJ2-5, reads DTGVSQNPRHKITKRGQNVTFRCDPISEHNRLYWYRQTLGQGPEFLTYFQNEAQLEKSRLLSDRFSAERPKGSFSTLEIQRTEQGDSAMYLCASSASGGAGETQYFGPGTRLLVL.

This chain uses TRBV5-4 with TRBJ2-3, with D uncertain. The CDR3 consists of 12 residues. Germline lookup yields CDR1 SGHNT and CDR2 YYREEE (reference sequence). Trimming removed 0 bases from V and 3 bases from J, with 2 bases in between. CDR3: CASSLETDTQYF. Here the CDR3 DNA reads TGTGCCAGCAGCTTGGAGACAGATACGCAGTATTTT. Looking up the rest from reference TRBV5-4 and TRBJ2-3 gives the full variable domain: ETGVTQSPTHLIKTRGQQVTLRCSSQSGHNTVSWYQQALGQGPQFIFQYYREEENGRGNFPPRFSGLQFPNYSSELNVNALELDDSALYLCASSLETDTQYFGPGTRLTVL.

The chain uses TRBV9 and TRBJ2-3, with 10 bases that match TRBD2. The V gene's germline CDR1 is SGDLS and CDR2 YYNGEE. CDR3 size: 15 residues. The ends lost 3 bases at V and 2 bases at J; junction bases unmatched: 3. This CDR3 is CASSDSGGPTDTQYF. DNA for the CDR3: TGTGCCAGCAGCGATAGCGGGGGGCCCACAGATACGCAGTATTTT.

This clone was detected only a few times. The rearrangement links TRBV12-3 or TRBV12-4 to TRBJ2-2; perhaps TRBD1 as D (5 bases). The CDR3 has 13 residues. V was trimmed by 2 bases and J by 15 bases, leaving 16 bases between them. Here the CDR3 reads CASSLSVDSSMFF. CDR3 DNA: TGTGCCAGCAGTTTAAGTGTCGACAGTTCTATGTTTTTT.

CDR3 protein: CASSPVGGPDTQYF. The DNA of the CDR3 is TGTGCCAGCAGCCCGGTAGGGGGCCCAGATACGCAGTATTTT. The chain employs TRBV5-6 and TRBJ2-3; TRBD1 matches 7 bases. The CDR3 is 14 residues long. Trimming removed 4 bases from V and 4 bases from J; junction bases left unmatched: 6. CDR1 and CDR2 from the germline V gene are SGHDT and YYEEEE.

The V and J genes are TRBV2 and TRBJ1-1; 7 bases are a match to TRBD1. The V and J ends lost 6 bases and 2 bases, in that order; junction bases with no gene match: 6. Germline V gives CDR1 SNHLY, CDR2 FYNNEI. This CDR3 region has 14 residues. Here the CDR3 reads CASRTHRGNTEAFF. As DNA, the CDR3 is TGTGCCAGCAGAACCCACAGGGGTAACACTGAAGCTTTCTTT. The complete variable domain, with remaining parts taken from reference TRBV2 and TRBJ1-1, reads EPEVTQTPSHQVTQMGQEVILRCVPISNHLYFYWYRQILGQKVEFLVSFYNNEISEKSEIFDDQFSVERPDGSNFTLKIRSTKLEDSAMYFCASRTHRGNTEAFFGQGTRLTVV.

The gene calls are TRBV9 and TRBJ1-2; possible D gene TRBD1, 5 bases. Germline loops: CDR1 SGDLS, CDR2 YYNGEE. The V end lost 3 bases, the J end lost 4 bases, and 16 bases lay between the germline ends. This CDR3 contains 15 residues. CDR3: CASSAGTDGSYGYTF. The DNA of the CDR3 is TGTGCCAGCAGCGCCGGGACGGATGGTAGCTATGGCTACACCTTC.

This clone was counted a few times. This rearrangement joins TRBV25-1 to TRBJ1-6; D may be TRBD1 (5 bases). V lost 7 bases to trimming and J lost 4 bases, with 14 bases between them. Per the germline V gene, CDR1 is MGHDK and CDR2 is SYGVNS. This CDR3 has 15 amino acids. CDR3 nucleotide sequence: TGTGCCAGCAAGGGGACCGACGCATATAATTCACCCCTCCACTTT. Its translation: CASKGTDAYNSPLHF.

The chain couples TRBV2 to TRBJ1-4, with 8 bases lining up with TRBD1. V shed 4 bases and J 8 bases; nucleotides not matched to a gene: 6. The CDR3 runs to 14 residues. Germline CDR1 and CDR2: SNHLY and FYNNEI. The CDR3 DNA sequence: TGTGCCAGCAGTGGGGACAGGAGCCGGGAAAAACTGTTTTTT. Translating gives CASSGDRSREKLFF.